The TCR beta chain described here comes from a study of blood T cell repertoires in COVID-19. Study as a whole: The analysed material was cDNA or gDNA that came from T cells, B-cell-depleted T cells, or PBMCs.

In regard to this clone: Other nucleotide sequences in the sample specify the same CDR3.

Method: immunoSEQ multiplex PCR; TCRdb's copy keeps in-frame clones and lacks some. This table has under 450,000 clones, approximately 84% appearing once. There are 14 residues in the CDR3. With 2 bases removed from V and 6 bases from J, the gap between germline ends came to 14 bases. Germline V gene lookup returns CDR1 KGHSH and CDR2 LQKENI. V and J are TRBV18 and TRBJ2-7; TRBD1 might be the D (7 bases). The sequence was obtained from a woman aged 30 to 39 who had recovered from COVID-19. Sequenced: PBMCs or T cells enriched from blood (not recorded which). The CDR3 region has the DNA TGTGCCAGCTCACCATTGGCAGGGGGAGGCGAGCAGTACTTC. Translated: CASSPLAGGGEQYF. The complete variable domain, with remaining parts taken from reference TRBV18 and TRBJ2-7, reads NAGVMQNPRHLVRRRGQEARLRCSPMKGHSHVYWYRQLPEEGLKFMVYLQKENIIDESGMPKERFSAEFPKEGPSILRIQQVVRGDSAAYFCASSPLAGGGEQYFGPGTRLTVT.